The present T cell receptor (beta chain) was sequenced within a study of blood T cell repertoires in COVID-19. CDR1 and CDR2 from the germline V gene are SGHNT and YYREEE (reference sequence). V lost 0 bases and J 7 bases, leaving 7 bases between the germline ends. The CDR3 consists of 12 residues. Libraries were prepared by immunoSEQ multiplex PCR; TCRdb keeps only in-frame clonotypes and omits some of them. Of about 150,000 clones listed, 84% were seen once; the top ten hold around 2.2%. Sequencing was performed on peripheral blood. This sequence originates from a man in his 70s with acute or convalescent COVID-19. The genes are TRBV5-4 and TRBJ1-2; no clear D gene. CDR3 bases: TGTGCCAGCAGCTTGGTAGGGAGTGGCTACACCTTC. Protein sequence: CASSLVGSGYTF. Full variable domain (remainder filled in from reference TRBV5-4 and TRBJ1-2): ETGVTQSPTHLIKTRGQQVTLRCSSQSGHNTVSWYQQALGQGPQFIFQYYREEENGRGNFPPRFSGLQFPNYSSELNVNALELDDSALYLCASSLVGSGYTFGSGTRLTVV.